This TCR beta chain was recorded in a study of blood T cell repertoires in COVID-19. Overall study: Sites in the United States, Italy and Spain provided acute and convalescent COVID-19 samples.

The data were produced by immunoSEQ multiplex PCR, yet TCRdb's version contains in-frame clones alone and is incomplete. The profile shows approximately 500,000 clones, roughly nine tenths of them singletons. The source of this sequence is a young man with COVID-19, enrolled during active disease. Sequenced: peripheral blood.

This chain's CDR3 is CARSLKDRGPLGQYF. The CDR3 DNA reads as TGTGCCAGAAGCTTGAAGGACAGGGGGCCTCTAGGGCAGTACTTC. The V and J genes are TRBV5-3 and TRBJ2-7; 11 positions agree with TRBD1. TRBV5-3 is an ORF; its function is uncertain. Trimming took 1 base from V and 9 from J; bases not matched to a gene: 9. The CDR3 loop spans 15 amino acids.